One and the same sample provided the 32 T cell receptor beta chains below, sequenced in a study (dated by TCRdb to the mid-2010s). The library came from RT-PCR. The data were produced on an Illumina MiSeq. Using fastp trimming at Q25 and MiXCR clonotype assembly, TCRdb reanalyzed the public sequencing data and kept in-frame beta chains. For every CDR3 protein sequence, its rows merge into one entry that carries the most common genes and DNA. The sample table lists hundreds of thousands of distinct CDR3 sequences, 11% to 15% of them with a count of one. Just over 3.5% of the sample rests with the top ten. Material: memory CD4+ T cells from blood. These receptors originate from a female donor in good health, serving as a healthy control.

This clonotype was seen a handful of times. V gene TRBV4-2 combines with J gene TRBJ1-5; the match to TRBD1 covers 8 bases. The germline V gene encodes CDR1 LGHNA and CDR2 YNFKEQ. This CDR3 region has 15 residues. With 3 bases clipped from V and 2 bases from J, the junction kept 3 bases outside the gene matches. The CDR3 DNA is TGTGCCAGCAGCCAGTTGGACAGGGGCAATCAGCCCCAGCATTTT. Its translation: CASSQLDRGNQPQHF.

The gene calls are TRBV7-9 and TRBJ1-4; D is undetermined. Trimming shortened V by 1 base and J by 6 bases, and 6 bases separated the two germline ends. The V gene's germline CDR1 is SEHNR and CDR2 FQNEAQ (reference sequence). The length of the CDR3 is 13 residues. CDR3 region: CASSLVSDEKLFF. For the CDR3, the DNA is TGTGCCAGCAGCTTAGTTTCCGATGAAAAACTGTTTTTT.

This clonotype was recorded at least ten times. The CDR3 DNA is TGTGCCAGCAGCTACCTTACAGGGGGCCATGGCTACACCTTC. Residues: CASSYLTGGHGYTF. The V gene is TRBV12-3 or TRBV12-4, the J gene TRBJ1-2; 9 bases line up with TRBD1. V gave up 6 bases and J gave up 6 bases; unmatched junction bases: 8. The length of the CDR3 is 14 residues.

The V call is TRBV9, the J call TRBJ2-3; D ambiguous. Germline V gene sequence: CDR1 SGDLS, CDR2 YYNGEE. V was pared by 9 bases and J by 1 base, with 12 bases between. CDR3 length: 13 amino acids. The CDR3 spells CANLGRRTDTQYF. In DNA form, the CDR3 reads TGTGCCAACCTGGGCAGGCGCACAGATACGCAGTATTTT.

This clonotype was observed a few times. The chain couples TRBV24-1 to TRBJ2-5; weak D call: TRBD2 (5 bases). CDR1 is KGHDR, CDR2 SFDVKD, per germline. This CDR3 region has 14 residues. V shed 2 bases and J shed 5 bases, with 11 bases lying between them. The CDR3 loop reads CATSDWASGETQYF. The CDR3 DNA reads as TGTGCCACCAGTGATTGGGCAAGCGGTGAGACCCAGTACTTC.

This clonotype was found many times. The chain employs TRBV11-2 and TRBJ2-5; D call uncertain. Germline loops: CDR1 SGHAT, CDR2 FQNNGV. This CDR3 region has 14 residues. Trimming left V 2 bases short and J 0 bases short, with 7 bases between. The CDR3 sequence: CASSLTRDQETQYF. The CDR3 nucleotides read TGTGCCAGCAGCTTAACCCGAGACCAAGAGACCCAGTACTTC.

For the CDR3, the DNA is TGTGCCAGCAGCGTAGAACACACTCAGGGTAGAGCTTTCTTT. Its protein product is CASSVEHTQGRAFF. V gene TRBV9 combines with J gene TRBJ1-1, with a tentative D call TRBD1 (5 bases). V gave up 0 bases and J gave up 10 bases, with 16 bases separating them. Germline loops: CDR1 SGDLS, CDR2 YYNGEE. CDR3 size: 14 residues.

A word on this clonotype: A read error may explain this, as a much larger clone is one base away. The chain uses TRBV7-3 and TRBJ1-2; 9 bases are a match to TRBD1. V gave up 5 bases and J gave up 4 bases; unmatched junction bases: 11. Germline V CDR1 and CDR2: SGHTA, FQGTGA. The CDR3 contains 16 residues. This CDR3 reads CASSTGGTGSFYGYTF. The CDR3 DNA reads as TGTGCCAGCAGCACCGGCGGGACAGGGAGTTTCTATGGCTACACCTTC.

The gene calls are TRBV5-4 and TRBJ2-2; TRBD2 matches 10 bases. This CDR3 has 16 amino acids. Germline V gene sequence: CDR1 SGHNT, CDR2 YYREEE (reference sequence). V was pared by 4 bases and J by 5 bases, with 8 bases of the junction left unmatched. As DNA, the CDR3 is TGTGCCAGCAGCGACCGGGCTAGCGGGAGTACCGGGGAGCTGTTTTTT. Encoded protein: CASSDRASGSTGELFF.

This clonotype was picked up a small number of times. The CDR3 DNA reads as TGCGCCAGCAGCCAAACACCAAACTATGGCTACACCTTC. Residues: CASSQTPNYGYTF. The chain uses TRBV4-3 and TRBJ1-2; D is undetermined. Germline V gene sequence: CDR1 LGHNA, CDR2 YSLEER. This CDR3 is built from 13 residues. V was shortened by 2 bases and J by 2 bases, with 6 bases between the two germline ends.

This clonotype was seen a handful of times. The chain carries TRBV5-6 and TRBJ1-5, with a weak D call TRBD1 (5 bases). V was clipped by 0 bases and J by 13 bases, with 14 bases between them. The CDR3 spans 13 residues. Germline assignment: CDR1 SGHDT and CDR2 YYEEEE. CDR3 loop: CASSLASGGEQHF. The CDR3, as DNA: TGTGCCAGCAGCTTGGCCAGCGGAGGGGAACAGCATTTT.

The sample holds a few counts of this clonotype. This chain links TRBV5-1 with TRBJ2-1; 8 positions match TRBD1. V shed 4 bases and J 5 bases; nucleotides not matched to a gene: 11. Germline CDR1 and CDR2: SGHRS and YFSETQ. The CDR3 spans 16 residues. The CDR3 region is CASSNSDRDYNNEQFF. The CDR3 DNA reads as TGCGCCAGCAGCAACTCGGACAGGGATTACAACAATGAGCAGTTCTTC. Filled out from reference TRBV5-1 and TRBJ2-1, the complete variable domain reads KAGVTQTPRYLIKTRGQQVTLSCSPISGHRSVSWYQQTPGQGLQFLFEYFSETQRNKGNFPGRFSGRQFSNSRSEMNVSTLELGDSALYLCASSNSDRDYNNEQFFGPGTRLTVL.

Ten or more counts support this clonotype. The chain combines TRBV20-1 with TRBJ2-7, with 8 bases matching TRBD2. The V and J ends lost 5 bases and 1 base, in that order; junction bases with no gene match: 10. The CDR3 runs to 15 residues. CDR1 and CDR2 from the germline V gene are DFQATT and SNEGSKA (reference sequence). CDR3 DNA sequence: TGCAGTGCTTTTACCACTAGCGGAGGATCCTACGAGCAGTACTTC. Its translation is CSAFTTSGGSYEQYF.

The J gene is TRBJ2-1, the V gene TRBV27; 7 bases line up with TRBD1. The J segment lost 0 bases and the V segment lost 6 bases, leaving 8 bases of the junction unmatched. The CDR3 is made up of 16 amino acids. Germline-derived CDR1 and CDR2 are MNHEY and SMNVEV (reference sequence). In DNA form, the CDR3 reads TGTGCCAGCAGGGGGACAGCGACCAGCTCCTACAATGAGCAGTTCTTC. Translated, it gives CASRGTATSSYNEQFF.

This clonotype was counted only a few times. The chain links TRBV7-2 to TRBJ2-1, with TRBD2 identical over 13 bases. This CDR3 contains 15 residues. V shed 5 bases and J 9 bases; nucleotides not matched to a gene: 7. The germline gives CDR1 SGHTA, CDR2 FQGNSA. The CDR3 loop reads CASSPWTSGGAEQFF. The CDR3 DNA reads TGTGCCAGCAGCCCGTGGACTAGCGGGGGTGCTGAGCAGTTCTTC.

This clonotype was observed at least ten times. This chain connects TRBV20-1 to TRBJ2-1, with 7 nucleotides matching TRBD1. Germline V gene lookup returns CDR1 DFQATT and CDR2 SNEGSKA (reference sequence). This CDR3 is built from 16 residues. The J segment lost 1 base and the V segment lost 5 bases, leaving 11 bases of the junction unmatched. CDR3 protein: CSAPHWAGGSYNEQFF. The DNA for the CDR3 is TGCAGTGCTCCTCACTGGGCAGGGGGTTCCTACAATGAGCAGTTCTTC.

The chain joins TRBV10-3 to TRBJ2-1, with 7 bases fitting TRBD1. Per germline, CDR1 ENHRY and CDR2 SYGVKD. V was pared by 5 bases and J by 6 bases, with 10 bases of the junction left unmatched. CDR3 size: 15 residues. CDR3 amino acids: CAISSPGQIGNEQFF. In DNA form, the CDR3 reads TGTGCCATCAGTTCACCGGGACAGATTGGCAATGAGCAGTTCTTC.

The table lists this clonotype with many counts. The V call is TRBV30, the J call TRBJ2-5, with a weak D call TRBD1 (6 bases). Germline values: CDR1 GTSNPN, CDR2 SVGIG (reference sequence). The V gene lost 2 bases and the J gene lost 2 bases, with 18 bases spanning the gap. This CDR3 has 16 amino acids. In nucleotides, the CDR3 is TGTGCCTGGAGTCAAAAATCATTCAGGGGACAAGAGACCCAGTACTTC. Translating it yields CAWSQKSFRGQETQYF.

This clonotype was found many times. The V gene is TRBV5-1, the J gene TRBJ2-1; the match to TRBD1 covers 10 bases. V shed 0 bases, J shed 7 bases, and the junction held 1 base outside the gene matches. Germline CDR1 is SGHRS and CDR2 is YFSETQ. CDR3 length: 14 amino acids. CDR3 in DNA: TGCGCCAGCAGCTTGGGGGACAGGGGTAATGAGCAGTTCTTC. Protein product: CASSLGDRGNEQFF.

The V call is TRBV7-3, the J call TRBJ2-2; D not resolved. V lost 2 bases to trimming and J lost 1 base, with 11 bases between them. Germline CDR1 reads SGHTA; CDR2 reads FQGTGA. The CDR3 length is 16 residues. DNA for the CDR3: TGTGCCAGCAGCTTACTGTCGGCAGGGAACACCGGGGAGCTGTTTTTT. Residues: CASSLLSAGNTGELFF. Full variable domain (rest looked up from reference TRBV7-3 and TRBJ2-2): GAGVSQTPSNKVTEKGKYVELRCDPISGHTALYWYRQSLGQGPEFLIYFQGTGAADDSGLPNDRFFAVRPEGSVSTLKIQRTERGDSAVYLCASSLLSAGNTGELFFGEGSRLTVL.

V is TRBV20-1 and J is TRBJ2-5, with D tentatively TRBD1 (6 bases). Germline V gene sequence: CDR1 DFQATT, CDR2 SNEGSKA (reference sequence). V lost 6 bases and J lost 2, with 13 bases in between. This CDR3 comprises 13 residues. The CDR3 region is CSATLGGQETQYF. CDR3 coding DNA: TGCAGTGCAACACTAGGGGGTCAAGAGACCCAGTACTTC.

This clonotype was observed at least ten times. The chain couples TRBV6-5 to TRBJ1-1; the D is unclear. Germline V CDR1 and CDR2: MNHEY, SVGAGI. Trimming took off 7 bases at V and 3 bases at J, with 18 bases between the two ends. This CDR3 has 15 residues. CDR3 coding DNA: TGTGCCAGCACACTGCTGGAGGCAGGAGACACTGAAGCTTTCTTT. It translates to CASTLLEAGDTEAFF.

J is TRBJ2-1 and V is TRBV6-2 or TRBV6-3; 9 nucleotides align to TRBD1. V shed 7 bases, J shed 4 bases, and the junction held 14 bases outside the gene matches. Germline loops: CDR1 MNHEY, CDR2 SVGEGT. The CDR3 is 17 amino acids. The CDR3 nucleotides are TGTGCCAGCACGGGGCACAGGGGACAGGGCCCTTACAATGAGCAGTTCTTC. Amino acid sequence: CASTGHRGQGPYNEQFF.

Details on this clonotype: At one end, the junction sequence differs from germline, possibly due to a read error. This CDR3 reads CASSLALTGVNGQFF. The CDR3 nucleotides are TGTGCCAGCAGCTTGGCCCTAACAGGGGTGAATGGGCAGTTCTTC. This chain joins TRBV5-6 and TRBJ2-1, with 7 bases identical to TRBD1. The CDR3 is 15 amino acids. In germline, CDR1 is SGHDT, CDR2 YYEEEE.

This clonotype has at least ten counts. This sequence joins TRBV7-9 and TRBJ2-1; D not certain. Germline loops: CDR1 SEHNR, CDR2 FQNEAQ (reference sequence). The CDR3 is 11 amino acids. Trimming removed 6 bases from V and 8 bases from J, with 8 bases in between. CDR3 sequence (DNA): TGTGCCAGCAGTAGGGAAGATGAGCAGTTCTTC. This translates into CASSREDEQFF. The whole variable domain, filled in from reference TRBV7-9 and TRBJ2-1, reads DTGVSQNPRHKITKRGQNVTFRCDPISEHNRLYWYRQTLGQGPEFLTYFQNEAQLEKSRLLSDRFSAERPKGSFSTLEIQRTEQGDSAMYLCASSREDEQFFGPGTRLTVL.

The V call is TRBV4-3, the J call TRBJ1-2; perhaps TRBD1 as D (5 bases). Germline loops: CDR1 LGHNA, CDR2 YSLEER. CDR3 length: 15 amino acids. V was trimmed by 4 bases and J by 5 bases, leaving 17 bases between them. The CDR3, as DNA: TGCGCCAGCAGCCCAAACGGAGGGGACGCATATGGCTACACCTTC. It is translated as CASSPNGGDAYGYTF.

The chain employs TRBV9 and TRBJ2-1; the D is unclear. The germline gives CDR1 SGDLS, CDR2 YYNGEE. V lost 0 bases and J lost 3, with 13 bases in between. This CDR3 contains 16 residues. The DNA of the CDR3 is TGTGCCAGCAGCGTAGCTGGCCGTCTCATCTACAATGAGCAGTTCTTC. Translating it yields CASSVAGRLIYNEQFF.

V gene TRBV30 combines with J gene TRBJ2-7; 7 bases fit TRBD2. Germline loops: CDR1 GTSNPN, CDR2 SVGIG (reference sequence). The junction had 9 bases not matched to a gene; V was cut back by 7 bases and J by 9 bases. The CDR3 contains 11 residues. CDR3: CASGLSGGQYF. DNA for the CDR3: TGTGCCTCGGGACTCTCGGGAGGGCAGTACTTC. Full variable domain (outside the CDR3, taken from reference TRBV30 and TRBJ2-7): SQTIHQWPATLVQPVGSPLSLECTVEGTSNPNLYWYRQAAGRGLQLLFYSVGIGQISSEVPQNLSASRPQDRQFILSSKKLLLSDSGFYLCASGLSGGQYFGPGTRLTVT.

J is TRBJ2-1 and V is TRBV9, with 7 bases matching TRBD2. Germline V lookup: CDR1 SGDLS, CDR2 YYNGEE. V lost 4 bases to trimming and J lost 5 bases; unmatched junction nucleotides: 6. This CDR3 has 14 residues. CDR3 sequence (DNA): TGTGCCAGCAGCATAGTGGGGGGGAACAATGAGCAGTTCTTC. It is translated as CASSIVGGNNEQFF.

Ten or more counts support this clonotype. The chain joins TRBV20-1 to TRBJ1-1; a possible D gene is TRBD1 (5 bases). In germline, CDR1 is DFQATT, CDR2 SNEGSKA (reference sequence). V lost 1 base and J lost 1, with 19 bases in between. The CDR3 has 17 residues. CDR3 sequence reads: CSARGRPGTPENTEAFF. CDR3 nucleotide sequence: TGCAGTGCTAGAGGTAGACCCGGGACGCCGGAGAACACTGAAGCTTTCTTT.

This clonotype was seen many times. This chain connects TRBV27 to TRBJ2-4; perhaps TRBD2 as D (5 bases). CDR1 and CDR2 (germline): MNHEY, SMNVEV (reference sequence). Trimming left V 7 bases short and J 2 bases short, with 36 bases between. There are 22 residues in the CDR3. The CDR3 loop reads CASTQPPHERELDQRTKNIQYF. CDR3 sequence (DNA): TGTGCCAGCACTCAACCGCCCCATGAACGGGAACTCGATCAAAGAACCAAAAACATTCAGTACTTC.

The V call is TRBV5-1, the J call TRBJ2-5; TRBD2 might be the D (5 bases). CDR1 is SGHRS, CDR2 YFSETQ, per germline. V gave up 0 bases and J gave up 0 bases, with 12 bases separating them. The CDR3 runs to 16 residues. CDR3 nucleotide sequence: TGCGCCAGCAGCTTGGCCCTCGCAGCGGACCAAGAGACCCAGTACTTC. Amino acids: CASSLALAADQETQYF.